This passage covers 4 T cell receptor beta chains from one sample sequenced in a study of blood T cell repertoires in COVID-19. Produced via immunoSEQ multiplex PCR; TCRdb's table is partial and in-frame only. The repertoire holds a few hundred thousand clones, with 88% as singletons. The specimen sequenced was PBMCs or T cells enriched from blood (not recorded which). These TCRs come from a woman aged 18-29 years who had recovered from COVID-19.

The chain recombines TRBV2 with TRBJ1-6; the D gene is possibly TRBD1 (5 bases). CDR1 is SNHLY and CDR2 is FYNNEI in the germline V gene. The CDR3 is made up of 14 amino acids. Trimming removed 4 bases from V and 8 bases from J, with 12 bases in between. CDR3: CASSVTRVDSPLHF. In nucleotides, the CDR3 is TGTGCCAGCAGTGTTACCAGGGTGGATTCACCCCTCCACTTT.

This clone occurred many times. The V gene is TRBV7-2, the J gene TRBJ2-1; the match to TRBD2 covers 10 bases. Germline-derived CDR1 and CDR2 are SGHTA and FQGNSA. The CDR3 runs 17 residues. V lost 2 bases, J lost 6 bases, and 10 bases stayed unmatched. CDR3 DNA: TGTGCCAGCAGCTTAAGGATCACTAGCGGGGTGTCCAATGAGCAGTTCTTC. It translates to CASSLRITSGVSNEQFF.

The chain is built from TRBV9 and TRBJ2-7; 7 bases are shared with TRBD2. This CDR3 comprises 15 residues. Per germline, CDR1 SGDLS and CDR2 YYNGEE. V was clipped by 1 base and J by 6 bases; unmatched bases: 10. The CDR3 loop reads CASSVSWEGPSEQYF. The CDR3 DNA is TGTGCCAGCAGCGTAAGTTGGGAGGGGCCTAGCGAGCAGTACTTC.

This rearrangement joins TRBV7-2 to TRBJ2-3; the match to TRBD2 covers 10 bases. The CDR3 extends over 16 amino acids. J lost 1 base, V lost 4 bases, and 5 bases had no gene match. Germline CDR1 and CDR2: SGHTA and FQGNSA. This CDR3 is CASSSQRGGRTDTQYF. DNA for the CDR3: TGTGCCAGCAGCTCGCAGCGGGGGGGCCGCACAGATACGCAGTATTTT.